This T cell receptor (beta chain) was profiled in a study of blood T cell repertoires in COVID-19. Produced via immunoSEQ multiplex PCR; TCRdb's table is partial and in-frame only. The table lists 150,000 to 200,000 clones, about 88% of them singletons. CDR1 is LNHDA and CDR2 is SQIVND in the germline V gene (reference sequence). This CDR3 region has 20 residues. V dropped 3 bases and J dropped 1; count of bases not matched to a gene: 13. The sample was peripheral blood. This receptor was taken from a man aged 40-49 years with active or convalescent COVID-19. V usage is TRBV19 and J usage is TRBJ2-2, with 11 nucleotides matching TRBD2. CDR3 in DNA: TGTGCCAGTAGTATTAGCAGGCTAACTAGCGGGGGACAGAACACCGGGGAGCTGTTTTTT. Its protein is CASSISRLTSGGQNTGELFF.